This T cell receptor beta chain was captured in a study of PD-1 blockade in classical Hodgkin lymphoma. Only in-frame clones appear in the TCRdb table, and some are missing; sequencing was by immunoSEQ multiplex PCR. The sample gives approximately 89,000 clones, 83% of which show up once; 17% is in the top ten. CDR3 length: 14 residues. Germline CDR1 reads WSHSY; CDR2 reads SAAADI. The V and J ends lost 3 bases and 3 bases respectively, with 11 bases between them. The time point here: cycle 4 day 1 (C4D1), after five to seven weeks of nivolumab. Every patient experienced relapse after autologous stem cell transplantation, and brentuximab vedotin exposure varied.

The chain is built from TRBV10-2 and TRBJ2-5; D remains unclear. Sequenced material: peripheral blood mononuclear cells (PBMCs), taken before the fourth cycle of nivolumab. This clonotype was obtained from a human donor with classical Hodgkin lymphoma. CDR3 DNA: TGCGCCAGCAGTGACAACGCCAGCGAAGAGACCCAGTACTTC. Translation gives CASSDNASEETQYF.